The source of this T cell receptor (beta chain) is a study of cytomegalovirus exposure and HLA in healthy donors. Whole-study findings and limits: Certain sequence variants were highly shared and formed a cluster, and this cluster was likely a sequencing artifact.

The PCR ran on 60 Vbeta and 13 Jbeta primers. This table comes from immunoSEQ multiplex PCR, and its TCRdb copy is limited to in-frame clones, with some not included. The data contain 95,000 to 150,000 clones, 65% to 80% of them seen just once; the ten biggest clones take up under 6.5%. As for this clone: The antigen remains unidentified.

The CDR3 runs to 14 residues. V was pared by 0 bases and J by 6 bases, with 7 bases between. Germline loops: CDR1 SGHRS, CDR2 YFSETQ. The sequenced material came from PBMCs. The V gene is TRBV5-1, the J gene TRBJ1-6; no definite D call. The receptor comes from a man aged 18 to 29 in good health and CMV-seropositive. CDR3 sequence (DNA): TGCGCCAGCAGCTTGGGTAGGAGTAATTCACCCCTCCACTTT. Protein sequence: CASSLGRSNSPLHF.